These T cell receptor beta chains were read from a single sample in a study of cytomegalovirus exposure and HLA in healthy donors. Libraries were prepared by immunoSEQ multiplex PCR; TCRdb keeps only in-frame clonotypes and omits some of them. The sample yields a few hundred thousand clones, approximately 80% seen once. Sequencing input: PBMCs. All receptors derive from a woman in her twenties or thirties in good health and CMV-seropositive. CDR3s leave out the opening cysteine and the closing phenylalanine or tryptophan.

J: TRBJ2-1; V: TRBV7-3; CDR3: ASSPREYNEQF
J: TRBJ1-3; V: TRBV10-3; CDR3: AISDRAAGNTIY
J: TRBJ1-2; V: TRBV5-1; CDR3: ASSLESAFEEYGYT
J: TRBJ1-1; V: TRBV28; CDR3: ASSFRTGGSNTEAF
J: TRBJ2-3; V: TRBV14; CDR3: ASSQSVGGADTQY
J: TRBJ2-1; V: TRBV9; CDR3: ASSVASLNEQF
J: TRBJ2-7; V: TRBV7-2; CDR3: ASSLAASGGSSYEQY
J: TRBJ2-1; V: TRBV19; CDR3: ASSLGARDEQF
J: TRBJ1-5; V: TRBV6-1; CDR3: ASSLGGYSNQPQH
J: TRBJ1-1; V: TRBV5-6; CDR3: ASSHNAYREGTEAF
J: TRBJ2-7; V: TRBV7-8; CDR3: ASSPLEGGSYEQY
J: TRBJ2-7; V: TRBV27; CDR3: ASSPRGGAYEQY
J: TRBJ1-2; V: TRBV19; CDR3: ASSDRTANYGYT
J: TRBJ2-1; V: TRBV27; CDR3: ASSRGGASGDYNEQF
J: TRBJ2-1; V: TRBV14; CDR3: ASSQGLADYNEQF
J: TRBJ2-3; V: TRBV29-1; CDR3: SPRGLAGSDTQY
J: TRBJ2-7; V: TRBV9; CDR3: ASSAEFRGEQY
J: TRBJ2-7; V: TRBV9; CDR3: ASSPGGTSYEQY
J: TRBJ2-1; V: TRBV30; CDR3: AWIGMGNNEQF
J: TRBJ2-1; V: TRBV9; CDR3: ASSAGSLLAGGNEQF
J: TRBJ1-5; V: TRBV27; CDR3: ASSQWVGEGPQH
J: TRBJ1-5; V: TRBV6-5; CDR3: ASRSGLFSNQPQH
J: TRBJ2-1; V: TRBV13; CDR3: ASSTGSRGNEQF
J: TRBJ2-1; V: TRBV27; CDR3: ASSLEWTSGHNEQF
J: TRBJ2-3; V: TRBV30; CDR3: AWAKAIGTDTQY
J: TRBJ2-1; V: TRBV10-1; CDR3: ASSATSGSYNEQF
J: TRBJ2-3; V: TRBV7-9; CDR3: ASSFLPPGQRLY
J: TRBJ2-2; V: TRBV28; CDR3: ASSFGTQVTGELF
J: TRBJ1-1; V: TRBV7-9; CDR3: ASTRGNTEAF
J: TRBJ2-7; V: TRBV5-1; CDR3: ATSTGSGYEQY
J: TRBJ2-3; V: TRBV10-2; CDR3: ASSEYRERADTQY